This entry concerns a single TCR beta chain. Its specificity is not known. The source of the sample is a study of shared clonotypes between healthy human individuals. Study details: The donor group consisted of a couple of women and a few men, aged 18 to 49. Regarding the study as a whole: It was observed that 5% to 6.5% of naive CD4 clonotypes were shared across a few donors. Rarefaction revealed incomplete sorted-subset sequencing despite large depth.

Trimming stripped 6 bases from V and 1 base from J, with 15 bases between. From germline, CDR1 is MNHEY and CDR2 SMNVEV (reference sequence). The CDR3 contains 15 residues. Every subset had its genomic DNA shared out evenly among several immunoSEQ plates. The method was immunoSEQ multiplex PCR; TCRdb's version includes in-frame clones alone and lacks a portion of them. The sample yields nearly 1,000,000 clones, around 80% seen once. The sequenced material came from memory CD4+ T cells sorted from blood. As for subset: CD45RA-negative fraction. The V gene is TRBV27, the J gene TRBJ1-1; D possibly corresponds to TRBD1 (5 bases). The clonotype originates from a man between 18 and 29 years old in good health. CDR3 sequence (DNA): TGTGCCAGCAGAAGAACCGGGACGGCGAACACTGAAGCTTTCTTT. Amino acid sequence: CASRRTGTANTEAFF.